These 17 T cell receptor beta chains were all obtained from the same sample, sequenced in a study of T cell changes during pregnancy in multiple sclerosis. Produced via immunoSEQ multiplex PCR; TCRdb's table is partial and in-frame only. The table records 25,000 to 30,000 clones, 90% to 95% of them present only once. The material was CD4+ T cells from peripheral blood mononuclear cells, obtained in the first trimester of pregnancy. The receptors were gathered from a female donor with multiple sclerosis, enrolled in a pregnancy study.

The chain couples TRBV5-1 to TRBJ2-7, with D perhaps matching TRBD2 (5 bases). Germline CDR1 reads SGHRS; CDR2 reads YFSETQ. V was shortened by 0 bases and J by 6 bases, with 10 bases between the two germline ends. The CDR3 runs to 13 residues. The CDR3 coding sequence is TGCGCCAGCAGCTTGGTCGGAGGATCCGAGCAGTACTTC. This codes for CASSLVGGSEQYF.

The rearrangement uses TRBV6-1 and TRBJ2-1; perhaps TRBD1 as D (5 bases). This CDR3 is built from 16 residues. CDR1 is MNHNS and CDR2 is SASEGT in the germline V gene. Trimming left V 2 bases short and J 2 bases short, with 13 bases between. The CDR3 DNA reads TGTGCCAGCAGTGAATCTGGGGCTCCTCCCTACAATGAGCAGTTCTTC. As protein: CASSESGAPPYNEQFF.

The chain uses TRBV4-3 and TRBJ2-1; maybe TRBD2 (6 bases). Trimming took off 1 base at V and 3 bases at J, with 13 bases between the two ends. The germline V gene has CDR1 LGHNA and CDR2 YSLEER. The CDR3 length is 16 residues. CDR3 residues: CASSQARGWNYNEQFF. The CDR3 DNA reads TGCGCCAGCAGCCAAGCCCGGGGGTGGAACTACAATGAGCAGTTCTTC.

This rearrangement joins TRBV9 to TRBJ2-1; 13 bases line up with TRBD2. Losses at the gene ends were 4 bases for V and 8 bases for J; bases not matched to a gene: 6. Germline V gene lookup returns CDR1 SGDLS and CDR2 YYNGEE. The CDR3 is 15 residues long. The CDR3 reads CASSILAGGYDEQFF. The CDR3 coding sequence is TGTGCCAGCAGCATACTAGCGGGGGGGTATGATGAGCAGTTCTTC.

The chain has TRBV5-8 and TRBJ2-3; 9 nucleotides match TRBD2. This CDR3 has 14 residues. V was clipped by 1 base and J by 12 bases; unmatched bases: 9. Germline lookup yields CDR1 SGHTS and CDR2 YDEGEE. The CDR3 here is CASSLKKRTSVQYF. CDR3 sequence (DNA): TGTGCCAGCAGCTTGAAAAAGCGGACTAGCGTCCAGTATTTT.

V is TRBV18 and J is TRBJ2-3; TRBD2 is a possible D gene (6 bases). CDR1 KGHSH and CDR2 LQKENI come from the germline V gene. V dropped 6 bases and J dropped 4 bases, with 17 bases sitting between them. The CDR3 covers 15 residues. CDR3 region: CASSPGGARADTQYF. CDR3 DNA: TGTGCCAGCTCCCCAGGCGGGGCTCGTGCAGATACGCAGTATTTT.

J is TRBJ1-3 and V is TRBV12-5, with D hard to call. Trimming stripped 3 bases from V and 0 bases from J, with 6 bases between. The CDR3 has 14 residues. The germline CDR1 and CDR2 sequences are LGHNT and FRNRAP. CDR3 sequence reads: CASGLGGSGNTIYF. CDR3 DNA sequence: TGTGCTAGTGGTTTAGGAGGCTCTGGAAACACCATATATTTT.

The genes are TRBV19 and TRBJ1-5, with D possibly matching TRBD1 (5 bases). The CDR3 is made up of 17 amino acids. Germline CDR1 LNHDA, CDR2 SQIVND (reference sequence). Trimming removed 6 bases from V and 1 base from J, with 19 bases in between. The CDR3 sequence: CASSNRALRGSNQPQHF. In DNA, the CDR3 is TGTGCCAGTAGCAACCGGGCGCTCCGGGGGAGCAATCAGCCCCAGCATTTT.

This chain links TRBV4-2 with TRBJ2-5, with 11 bases lining up with TRBD2. CDR1 is LGHNA, CDR2 YNFKEQ, per germline. J lost 5 bases, V lost 0 bases, and 8 bases had no gene match. The CDR3 runs to 17 residues. The CDR3 DNA sequence: TGTGCCAGCAGCCAAGATCTGGTAGCGGGGGGGCCGGAGACCCAGTACTTC. It encodes CASSQDLVAGGPETQYF.

The chain combines TRBV10-3 with TRBJ1-6, with D perhaps matching TRBD1 (5 bases). Trimming took off 2 bases at V and 10 bases at J, with 18 bases between the two ends. Germline CDR1 and CDR2: ENHRY and SYGVKD. The CDR3 spans 16 residues. DNA for the CDR3: TGTGCCATCAGTGAGCGGGAACTCGGGGGGAAATCACCCCTCCACTTT. Amino acids: CAISERELGGKSPLHF.

This chain uses TRBV10-3 with TRBJ1-1, with D unresolved. The length of the CDR3 is 12 residues. Trimming pared 8 bases from V and 1 base from J, leaving 8 bases between. Germline CDR1 ENHRY, CDR2 SYGVKD. The DNA of the CDR3 is TGTGCCATCTCTGGAGGGAACACTGAAGCTTTCTTT. Translation: CAISGGNTEAFF.

V usage is TRBV18 and J usage is TRBJ2-1; D ambiguous. CDR1 and CDR2 (germline): KGHSH, LQKENI. This CDR3 contains 16 residues. Trimming left V 3 bases short and J 0 bases short, with 12 bases between. In nucleotides, the CDR3 is TGTGCCAGCTCACCCCTTGTACAAAGCTCCTACAATGAGCAGTTCTTC. Translating it yields CASSPLVQSSYNEQFF.

The rearrangement links TRBV30 to TRBJ2-1; D gene unclear. The CDR3 is made up of 10 amino acids. V was pared by 5 bases and J by 11 bases, with 10 bases between. Looked up from germline, CDR1 is GTSNPN and CDR2 is SVGIG (reference sequence). The DNA for the CDR3 is TGTGCCTGGTCGGGTGCCCAGCAGTTCTTC. Translated: CAWSGAQQFF. Combining the CDR3 with reference TRBV30 and TRBJ2-1 gives the whole variable domain SQTIHQWPATLVQPVGSPLSLECTVEGTSNPNLYWYRQAAGRGLQLLFYSVGIGQISSEVPQNLSASRPQDRQFILSSKKLLLSDSGFYLCAWSGAQQFFGPGTRLTVL.

This chain links TRBV7-9 with TRBJ2-3; 8 nucleotides agree with TRBD2. V was clipped by 4 bases and J by 6 bases; unmatched bases: 9. Germline loops: CDR1 SEHNR, CDR2 FQNEAQ (reference sequence). The CDR3 totals 15 residues. CDR3 loop: CASSSLRGGGDTQYF. CDR3 sequence (DNA): TGTGCCAGCAGCTCGTTACGGGGGGGCGGGGATACGCAGTATTTT. The full variable domain, in which reference TRBV7-9 and TRBJ2-3 provide the parts outside the CDR3, is DTGVSQNPRHKITKRGQNVTFRCDPISEHNRLYWYRQTLGQGPEFLTYFQNEAQLEKSRLLSDRFSAERPKGSFSTLEIQRTEQGDSAMYLCASSSLRGGGDTQYFGPGTRLTVL.

The chain carries TRBV18 and TRBJ1-3, with D possibly TRBD1 on 5 matching bases. From germline, CDR1 is KGHSH and CDR2 LQKENI. V was pared by 2 bases and J by 3 bases, with 11 bases between. This CDR3 has 15 amino acids. CDR3 amino acids: CASSPRRGDGNTIYF. The CDR3 DNA follows: TGTGCCAGCTCACCAAGGAGGGGAGATGGAAACACCATATATTTT.

The chain couples TRBV19 to TRBJ2-7, with 7 bases fitting TRBD1. This CDR3 has 14 amino acids. J lost 6 bases, V lost 4 bases, and 9 bases had no gene match. In germline, CDR1 is LNHDA, CDR2 SQIVND (reference sequence). In DNA, the CDR3 is TGTGCCAGTAGTACCAGGGGGACGGTAGGCGAGCAGTACTTC. Its protein is CASSTRGTVGEQYF.

This clone occurred once. The V and J genes are TRBV7-9 and TRBJ1-3; 7 bases line up with TRBD1. V gave up 3 bases and J gave up 0 bases; unmatched junction bases: 5. This CDR3 is 16 amino acids long. Germline V gene data show CDR1 as SEHNR and CDR2 as FQNEAQ (reference sequence). For the CDR3, the DNA is TGTGCCAGCAGCTTTATCGCAGGGGGCTCTGGAAACACCATATATTTT. The encoded protein is CASSFIAGGSGNTIYF.